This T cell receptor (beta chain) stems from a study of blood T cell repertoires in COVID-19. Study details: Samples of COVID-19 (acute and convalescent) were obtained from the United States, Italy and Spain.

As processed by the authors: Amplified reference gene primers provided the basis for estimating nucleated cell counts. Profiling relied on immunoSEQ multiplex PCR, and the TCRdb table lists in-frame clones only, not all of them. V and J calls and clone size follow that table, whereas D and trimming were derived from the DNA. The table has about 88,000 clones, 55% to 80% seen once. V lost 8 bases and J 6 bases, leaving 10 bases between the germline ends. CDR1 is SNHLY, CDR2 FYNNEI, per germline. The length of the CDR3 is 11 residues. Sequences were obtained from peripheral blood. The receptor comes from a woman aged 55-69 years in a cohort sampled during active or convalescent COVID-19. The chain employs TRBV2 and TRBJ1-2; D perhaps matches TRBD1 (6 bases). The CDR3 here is CASRQDHGYTF. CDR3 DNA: TGTGCCAGCCGACAGGATCATGGCTACACCTTC. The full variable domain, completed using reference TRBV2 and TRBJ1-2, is EPEVTQTPSHQVTQMGQEVILRCVPISNHLYFYWYRQILGQKVEFLVSFYNNEISEKSEIFDDQFSVERPDGSNFTLKIRSTKLEDSAMYFCASRQDHGYTFGSGTRLTVV.